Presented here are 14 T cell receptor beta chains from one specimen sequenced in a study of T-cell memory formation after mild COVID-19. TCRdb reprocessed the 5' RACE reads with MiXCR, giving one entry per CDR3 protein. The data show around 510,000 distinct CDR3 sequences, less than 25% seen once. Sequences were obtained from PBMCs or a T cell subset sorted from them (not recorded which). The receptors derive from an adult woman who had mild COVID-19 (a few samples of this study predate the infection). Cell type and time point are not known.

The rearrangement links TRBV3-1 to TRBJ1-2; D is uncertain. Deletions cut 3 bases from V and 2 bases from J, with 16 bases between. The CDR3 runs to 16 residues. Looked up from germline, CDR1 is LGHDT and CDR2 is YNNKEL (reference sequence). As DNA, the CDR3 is TGTGCCAGCAGCCAGCCCACCGGAGCGGGGAACTATGGCTACACCTTC. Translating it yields CASSQPTGAGNYGYTF. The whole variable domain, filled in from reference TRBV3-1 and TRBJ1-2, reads DTAVSQTPKYLVTQMGNDKSIKCEQNLGHDTMYWYKQDSKKFLKIMFSYNNKELIINETVPNRFSPKSPDKAHLNLHINSLELGDSAVYFCASSQPTGAGNYGYTFGSGTRLTVV.

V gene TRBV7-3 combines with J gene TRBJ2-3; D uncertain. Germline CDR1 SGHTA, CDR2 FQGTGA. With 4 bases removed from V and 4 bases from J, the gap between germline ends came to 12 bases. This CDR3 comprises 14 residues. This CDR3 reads CASSSGFPADTQYF. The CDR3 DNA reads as TGTGCCAGCAGCTCCGGGTTCCCCGCAGATACGCAGTATTTT.

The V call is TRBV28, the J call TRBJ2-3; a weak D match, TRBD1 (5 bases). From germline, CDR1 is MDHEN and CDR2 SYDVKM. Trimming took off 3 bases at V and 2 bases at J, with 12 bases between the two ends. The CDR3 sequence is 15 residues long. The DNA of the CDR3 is TGTGCCAGCAGTTTTCTAGGCAGGGCCACAGATACGCAGTATTTT. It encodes CASSFLGRATDTQYF.

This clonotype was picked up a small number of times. The CDR3 region has the DNA TGCAGTGCTAGCCCGGGCAGGGGGTACGAAGGGGAGCAGTACTTC. It is translated as CSASPGRGYEGEQYF. The genes are TRBV20-1 and TRBJ2-7, with TRBD1 matching over 7 bases. The CDR3 consists of 15 residues. Germline lookup yields CDR1 DFQATT and CDR2 SNEGSKA (reference sequence). J was trimmed by 7 bases and V by 3 bases; bases with no gene match: 15.

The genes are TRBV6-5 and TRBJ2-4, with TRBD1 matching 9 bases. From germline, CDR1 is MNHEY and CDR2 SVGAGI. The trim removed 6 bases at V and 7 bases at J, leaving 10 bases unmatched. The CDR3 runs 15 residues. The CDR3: CASSPTGGLGNIQYF. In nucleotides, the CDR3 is TGTGCCAGCAGCCCGACAGGGGGATTGGGGAACATTCAGTACTTC.

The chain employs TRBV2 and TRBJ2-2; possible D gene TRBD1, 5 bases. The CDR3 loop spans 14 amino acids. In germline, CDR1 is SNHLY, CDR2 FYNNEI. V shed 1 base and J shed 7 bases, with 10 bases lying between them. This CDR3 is CASSEEQGIGELFF. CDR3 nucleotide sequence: TGTGCCAGCAGTGAAGAGCAGGGTATCGGGGAGCTGTTTTTT. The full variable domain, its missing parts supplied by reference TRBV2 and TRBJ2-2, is EPEVTQTPSHQVTQMGQEVILRCVPISNHLYFYWYRQILGQKVEFLVSFYNNEISEKSEIFDDQFSVERPDGSNFTLKIRSTKLEDSAMYFCASSEEQGIGELFFGEGSRLTVL.

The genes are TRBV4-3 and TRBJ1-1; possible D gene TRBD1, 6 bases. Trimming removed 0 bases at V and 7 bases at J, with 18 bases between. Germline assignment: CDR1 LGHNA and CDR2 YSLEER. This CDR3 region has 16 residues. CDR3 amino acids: CASSQDMNTGGDEAFF. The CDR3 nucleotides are TGCGCCAGCAGCCAAGATATGAATACGGGGGGCGATGAAGCTTTCTTT.

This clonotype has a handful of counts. The DNA for the CDR3 is TGTGCCACCAGTGATTGGCGGGGGGAGTACCAAGAGACCCAGTACTTC. This translates into CATSDWRGEYQETQYF. The V and J genes are TRBV24-1 and TRBJ2-5; 8 bases line up with TRBD2. Trimming removed 2 bases from V and 0 bases from J; junction bases left unmatched: 4. This CDR3 region has 16 residues. The germline V gene has CDR1 KGHDR and CDR2 SFDVKD.

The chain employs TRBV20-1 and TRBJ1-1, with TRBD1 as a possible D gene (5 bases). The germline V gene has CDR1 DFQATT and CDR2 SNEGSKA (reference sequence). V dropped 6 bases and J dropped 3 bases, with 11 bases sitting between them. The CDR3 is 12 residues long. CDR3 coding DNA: TGCAGTGCCGGAGACAGATACACTGAAGCTTTCTTT. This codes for CSAGDRYTEAFF.

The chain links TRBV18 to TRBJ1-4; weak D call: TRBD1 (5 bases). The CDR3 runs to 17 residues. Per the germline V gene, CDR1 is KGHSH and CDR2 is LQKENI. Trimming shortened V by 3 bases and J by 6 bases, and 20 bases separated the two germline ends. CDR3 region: CASSPIGTDQDYEKLFF. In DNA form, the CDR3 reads TGTGCCAGCTCACCTATCGGGACCGACCAGGACTATGAAAAACTGTTTTTT.

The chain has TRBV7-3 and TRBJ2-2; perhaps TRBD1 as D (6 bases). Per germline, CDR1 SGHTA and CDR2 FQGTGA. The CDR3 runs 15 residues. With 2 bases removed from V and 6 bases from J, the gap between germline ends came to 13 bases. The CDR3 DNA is TGTGCCAGCAGCTTAGGGGGCCCGAAGGCCGGGGAGCTGTTTTTT. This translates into CASSLGGPKAGELFF.

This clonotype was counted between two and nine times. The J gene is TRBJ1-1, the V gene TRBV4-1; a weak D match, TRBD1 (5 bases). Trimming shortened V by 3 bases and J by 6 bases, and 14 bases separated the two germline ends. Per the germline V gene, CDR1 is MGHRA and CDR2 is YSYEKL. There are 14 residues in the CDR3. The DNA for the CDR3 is TGCGCCAGCAGCCACAAAGAGGCAGGGTCTGAAGCTTTCTTT. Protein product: CASSHKEAGSEAFF.

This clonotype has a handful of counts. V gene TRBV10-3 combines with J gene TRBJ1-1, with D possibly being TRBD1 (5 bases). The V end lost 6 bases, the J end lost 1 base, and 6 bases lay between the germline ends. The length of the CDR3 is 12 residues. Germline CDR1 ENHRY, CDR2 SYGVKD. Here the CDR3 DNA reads TGTGCCATCAGGGGGCCGAACACTGAAGCTTTCTTT. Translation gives CAIRGPNTEAFF.

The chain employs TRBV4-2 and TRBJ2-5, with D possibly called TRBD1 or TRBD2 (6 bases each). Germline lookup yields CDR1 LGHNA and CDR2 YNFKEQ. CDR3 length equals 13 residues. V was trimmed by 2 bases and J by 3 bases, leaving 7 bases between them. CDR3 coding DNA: TGTGCCAGCAGCCAAAGGGGGGAAGAGACCCAGTACTTC. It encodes CASSQRGEETQYF.